This TCR beta chain appears in the sequencing data of a study of OX40 agonist ivuxolimab in advanced cancers. Trimming cost V 5 bases and J 5 bases; bases outside gene matches: 5. This CDR3 contains 16 residues. Germline lookup yields CDR1 SGHVS and CDR2 FQNEAQ. Clones were sequenced by immunoSEQ multiplex PCR, and TCRdb holds only the in-frame ones, with some missing. This table has 15,000 to 20,000 clones, around 80% appearing once. The chain recombines TRBV7-8 with TRBJ2-1, with TRBD2 matching over 14 bases. The sequencing here drew on CD4+ or CD8+ T cells sorted from blood, taken in a trial of the OX40 agonist ivuxolimab. The receptor was derived from an adult with an advanced solid tumor such as melanoma, head and neck, liver or kidney cancer. CDR3 sequence (DNA): TGTGCCAGCAGCCCGTGGACTAGCGGGGGGAACAATGAGCAGTTCTTC. Residues: CASSPWTSGGNNEQFF.